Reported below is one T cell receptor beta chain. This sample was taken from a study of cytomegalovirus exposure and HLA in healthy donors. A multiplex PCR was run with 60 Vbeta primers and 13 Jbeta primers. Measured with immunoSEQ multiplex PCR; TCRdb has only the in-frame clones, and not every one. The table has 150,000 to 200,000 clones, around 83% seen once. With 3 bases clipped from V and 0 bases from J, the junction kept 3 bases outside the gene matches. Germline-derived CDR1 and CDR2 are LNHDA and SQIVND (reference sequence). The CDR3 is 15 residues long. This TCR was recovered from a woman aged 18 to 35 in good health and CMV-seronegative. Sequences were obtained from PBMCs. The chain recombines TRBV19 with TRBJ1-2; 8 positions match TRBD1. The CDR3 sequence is CASSIGDRPNYGYTF. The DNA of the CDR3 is TGTGCCAGTAGTATTGGGGACAGGCCTAACTATGGCTACACCTTC.